Shown below are 22 T cell receptor beta chains from a single sample sequenced in a study of T cells after posttransplantation cyclophosphamide. A marrow graft followed busulfan-fludarabine conditioning, with cyclophosphamide on days +3 and +4. Using immunoSEQ multiplex PCR, the repertoire was profiled, and TCRdb retains in-frame clones only, with some absent. Altogether about 6,500 clones are present, 70% to 85% being singletons, with the ten largest covering about 30%. Sequencing was performed on CD8+ T cells sorted from PBMCs, taken 1404 days after allogeneic stem cell transplant with posttransplant cyclophosphamide. The receptor set was obtained from a female patient aged 45 to 65 who received an allogeneic stem cell transplant from a related donor, was CMV-positive, and had no GVHD. Some T cells may arise from the graft donor.

The CDR3 loop reads CASSLTGGNTEAFF. The DNA of the CDR3 is TGTGCCAGCAGCTTAACGGGGGGGAACACTGAAGCTTTCTTT. The chain is built from TRBV11-2 and TRBJ1-1; TRBD1 is a possible D gene (5 bases). CDR1 is SGHAT and CDR2 is FQNNGV in the germline V gene. The ends were cut back, 2 bases at V and 1 base at J, with 8 bases in the middle. The CDR3 covers 14 residues.

This chain joins TRBV6-5 and TRBJ1-2, with D uncertain. Trimming shortened V by 0 bases and J by 4 bases, and 12 bases separated the two germline ends. This CDR3 is built from 15 residues. CDR1 and CDR2 (germline): MNHEY, SVGAGI. CDR3 bases: TGTGCCAGCAGTTACTCGGCCAGTTCAGGCTATGGCTACACCTTC. It encodes CASSYSASSGYGYTF.

This sequence joins TRBV4-2 and TRBJ2-7; 9 nucleotides align to TRBD1. The CDR3 runs 15 residues. V was clipped by 4 bases and J by 6 bases; unmatched bases: 10. Germline values: CDR1 LGHNA, CDR2 YNFKEQ. CDR3 region: CASSRDWTGEAEQYF. Here the CDR3 DNA reads TGTGCCAGCAGCCGAGATTGGACAGGGGAGGCCGAGCAGTACTTC.

This clone appeared a single time. The chain carries TRBV11-2 and TRBJ2-1, with 9 bases fitting TRBD2. The J segment lost 4 bases and the V segment lost 3 bases, leaving 4 bases of the junction unmatched. CDR3 length: 15 residues. Germline CDR1 is SGHAT and CDR2 is FQNNGV. CDR3 nucleotides: TGTGCCAGCAGCTTCAGAGCGGGGGGTTACAATGAGCAGTTCTTC. Encoded protein: CASSFRAGGYNEQFF. Full variable domain (rest looked up from reference TRBV11-2 and TRBJ2-1): EAGVAQSPRYKIIEKRQSVAFWCNPISGHATLYWYQQILGQGPKLLIQFQNNGVVDDSQLPKDRFSAERLKGVDSTLKIQPAKLEDSAVYLCASSFRAGGYNEQFFGPGTRLTVL.

The chain uses TRBV7-8 and TRBJ1-2, with no clear D. Germline lookup yields CDR1 SGHVS and CDR2 FQNEAQ. The CDR3 length is 15 residues. V gave up 2 bases and J gave up 6 bases, with 16 bases separating them. CDR3 residues: CASSLNGEGLHGYTF. The DNA of the CDR3 is TGTGCCAGCAGCTTAAACGGGGAAGGCCTTCATGGCTACACCTTC.

The gene calls are TRBV29-1 and TRBJ2-7; tentatively, D is TRBD1 (5 bases). V was cut by 3 bases and J by 6 bases, with 15 bases left in between. The CDR3 is made up of 13 amino acids. Germline values: CDR1 SQVTM, CDR2 ANQGSEA. As DNA, the CDR3 is TGCAGCGTTGACCTTGGGTTGCAGGGCGAGCAGTACTTC. Translated, it gives CSVDLGLQGEQYF.

For this clone: A much bigger clone sits one base away, suggesting this may be a read error. The rearrangement links TRBV4-2 to TRBJ1-2; D gene ambiguous. This CDR3 is 16 amino acids long. The germline V gene encodes CDR1 LGHNA and CDR2 YNFKEQ. CDR3 residues: CASSPGKTGWPAGYPF. Here the CDR3 DNA reads TGTGCCAGCAGCCCCGGAAAAACCGGGTGGCCCGCTGGCTACCCCTTC.

The V and J genes are TRBV7-2 and TRBJ2-2; perhaps TRBD2 as D (6 bases). Germline CDR1 is SGHTA and CDR2 is FQGNSA. Trimming cost V 4 bases and J 7 bases, with 19 bases left between them. The CDR3 spans 16 residues. The CDR3 loop reads CASSSLWEVKDGELFF. In nucleotides, the CDR3 is TGTGCCAGCAGCTCTTTGTGGGAGGTTAAGGACGGGGAGCTGTTTTTT.

The rearrangement links TRBV5-6 to TRBJ2-7; maybe TRBD2 (6 bases). Germline-derived CDR1 and CDR2 are SGHDT and YYEEEE. V lost 3 bases to trimming and J lost 4 bases, with 11 bases between them. The CDR3 is 13 amino acids. The CDR3 loop is CASSWGLGYEQYF. Written as DNA, the CDR3 is TGTGCCAGCAGCTGGGGACTTGGGTACGAGCAGTACTTC.

In its sample, this clone was seen once. The V gene is TRBV27, the J gene TRBJ2-3; 8 nucleotides agree with TRBD1. The CDR3 totals 14 residues. CDR1 and CDR2 from the germline V gene are MNHEY and SMNVEV (reference sequence). V lost 6 bases, J lost 6 bases, and 8 bases stayed unmatched. The CDR3 nucleotides read TGTGCCAGCAGGATCCCCGACAGGGGTGATACGCAGTATTTT. Protein product: CASRIPDRGDTQYF.

This clone came up once. The chain links TRBV6-5 to TRBJ2-5; TRBD2 is a possible D gene (6 bases). Trimming removed 5 bases from V and 5 bases from J, with 12 bases in between. The CDR3 extends over 13 amino acids. CDR1 and CDR2 from the germline V gene are MNHEY and SVGAGI. The chain's CDR3 is CASSHLGGETQYF. CDR3 DNA: TGTGCCAGCAGTCACCTTGGGGGGGAGACCCAGTACTTC.

The rearrangement uses TRBV5-8 and TRBJ2-1; no reliable D call. The CDR3 runs 12 residues. Trimming removed 2 bases from V and 8 bases from J, with 8 bases in between. CDR1 and CDR2 from the germline V gene are SGHTS and YDEGEE. The CDR3 here is CASSLEFDEQFF. The DNA of the CDR3 is TGTGCCAGCAGCTTAGAGTTCGATGAGCAGTTCTTC.

The rearrangement joins TRBV27 to TRBJ1-1; a possible D gene is TRBD1 (5 bases). The CDR3 contains 16 residues. Germline V gene data show CDR1 as MNHEY and CDR2 as SMNVEV (reference sequence). Trimming removed 6 bases from V and 0 bases from J, with 17 bases in between. The DNA of the CDR3 is TGTGCCAGCAGAGATCCCATCGACAGCCTGAACACTGAAGCTTTCTTT. Its translation is CASRDPIDSLNTEAFF.

The rearrangement uses TRBV21-1 and TRBJ2-3; TRBD2, the table's D call, was not compared with the DNA. TRBV21-1 is described as a pseudogene. This CDR3 has 15 residues. The CDR3 sequence is CASSSSGRGTDTQYF. The CDR3 DNA sequence: TGTGCCAGCAGCAGTAGCGGGAGGGGAACAGATACGCAGTATTTT.

This CDR3 reads CASSIDRTEQFF. The CDR3 DNA reads as TGTGCCAGTAGTATAGATCGGACAGAGCAGTTCTTC. The genes are TRBV19 and TRBJ2-1, with D possibly matching TRBD1 (5 bases). CDR3 length: 12 amino acids. CDR1 LNHDA and CDR2 SQIVND come from the germline V gene (reference sequence). Deletions cut 0 bases from V and 10 bases from J, with 7 bases between.

The J gene is TRBJ1-4, the V gene TRBV28; D is unclear. The CDR3 runs 13 residues. The V end was cut by 3 bases, the J end by 7 bases, with 9 bases between. Looked up from germline, CDR1 is MDHEN and CDR2 is SYDVKM. The CDR3 coding sequence is TGTGCCAGCAGTTTTTCCCCGTTTGAAAAACTGTTTTTT. Translation gives CASSFSPFEKLFF.

The V call is TRBV27, the J call TRBJ2-1; perhaps TRBD1 as D (5 bases). The CDR3 contains 11 residues. Trimming cost V 7 bases and J 8 bases, with 9 bases left between them. Germline CDR1 reads MNHEY; CDR2 reads SMNVEV (reference sequence). In DNA form, the CDR3 reads TGTGCCAGCACTCAGGGCCATGAGCAGTTCTTC. Its protein is CASTQGHEQFF.

The rearrangement joins TRBV18 to TRBJ1-1; D unclear. V was pared by 2 bases and J by 4 bases, with 11 bases between. Germline CDR1 KGHSH, CDR2 LQKENI. CDR3 length: 14 amino acids. CDR3 DNA sequence: TGTGCCAGCTCACCAGAGGTATACGGCACTGAAGCTTTCTTT. Amino acids: CASSPEVYGTEAFF.

The rearrangement uses TRBV4-3 and TRBJ1-5; no clear D gene. The V gene lost 4 bases and the J gene lost 5 bases, with 15 bases spanning the gap. Germline V gene lookup returns CDR1 LGHNA and CDR2 YSLEER. The CDR3 contains 15 residues. CDR3 DNA sequence: TGCGCCAGCAGCCCGAGGGCCAGCGCGGATCAGCCCCAGCATTTT. Translating it yields CASSPRASADQPQHF.

V is TRBV27 and J is TRBJ2-7, with TRBD2 identical over 8 bases. The CDR3 has 15 amino acids. Losses at the gene ends were 5 bases for V and 3 bases for J; bases not matched to a gene: 9. Germline CDR1 and CDR2: MNHEY and SMNVEV (reference sequence). CDR3 in DNA: TGTGCCAGCAGTCCAACCGGGAGGGCCGGCTACGAGCAGTACTTC. Translation: CASSPTGRAGYEQYF.

V usage is TRBV13 and J usage is TRBJ2-1; 16 bases match TRBD2. The ends lost 7 bases at V and 10 bases at J; junction bases unmatched: 19. This CDR3 has 19 residues. Germline CDR1 reads PRHDT; CDR2 reads FYEKMQ (reference sequence). The CDR3 loop reads CASTDAGTSGGGRGYEQFF. The DNA of the CDR3 is TGTGCCAGCACTGACGCCGGGACTAGCGGGGGGGGCAGGGGTTACGAGCAGTTCTTC.

This clone was picked up a small number of times. The chain has TRBV28 and TRBJ1-4; 7 bases match TRBD1. The germline V gene has CDR1 MDHEN and CDR2 SYDVKM. The CDR3 has 17 residues. V trimming: 0 bases; J trimming: 6 bases; junction bases outside the gene matches: 10. CDR3 protein: CASSLWAGGRGHEKLFF. For the CDR3, the DNA is TGTGCCAGCAGTTTATGGGCAGGGGGACGGGGTCATGAAAAACTGTTTTTT.